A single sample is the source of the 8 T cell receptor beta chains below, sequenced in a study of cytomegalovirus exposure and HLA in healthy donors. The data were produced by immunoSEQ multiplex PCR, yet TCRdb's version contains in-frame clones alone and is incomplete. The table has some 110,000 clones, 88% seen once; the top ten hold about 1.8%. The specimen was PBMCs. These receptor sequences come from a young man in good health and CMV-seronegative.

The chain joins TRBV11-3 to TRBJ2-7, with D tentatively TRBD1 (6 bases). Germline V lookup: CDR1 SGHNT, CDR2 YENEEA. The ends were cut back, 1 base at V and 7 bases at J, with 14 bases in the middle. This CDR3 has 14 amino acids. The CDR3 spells CASSLGAEGGEQYF. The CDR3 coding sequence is TGTGCCAGCAGCTTAGGGGCCGAAGGGGGTGAGCAGTACTTC.

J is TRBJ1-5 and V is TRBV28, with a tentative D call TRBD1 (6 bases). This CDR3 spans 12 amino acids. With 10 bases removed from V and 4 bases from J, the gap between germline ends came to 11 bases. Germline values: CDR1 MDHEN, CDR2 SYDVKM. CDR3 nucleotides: TGTGCCATCGGACAGACTAATCAGCCCCAGCATTTT. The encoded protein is CAIGQTNQPQHF.

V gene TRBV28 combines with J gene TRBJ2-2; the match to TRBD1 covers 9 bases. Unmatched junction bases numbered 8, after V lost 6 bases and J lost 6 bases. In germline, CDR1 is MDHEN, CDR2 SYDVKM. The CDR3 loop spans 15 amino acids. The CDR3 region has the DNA TGTGCCAGCAGAAGGTGGGACAGGGAGGCCGGGGAGCTGTTTTTT. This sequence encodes CASRRWDREAGELFF. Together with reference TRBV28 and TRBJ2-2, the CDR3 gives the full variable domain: DVKVTQSSRYLVKRTGEKVFLECVQDMDHENMFWYRQDPGLGLRLIYFSYDVKMKEKGDIPEGYSVSREKKERFSLILESASTNQTSMYLCASRRWDREAGELFFGEGSRLTVL.

CDR3 bases: TGTGCCAGTAGTTTAAGACACTTTGCCAATGAGCAGTTCTTC. As protein: CASSLRHFANEQFF. The chain has TRBV19 and TRBJ2-1; D uncertain. The CDR3 consists of 14 residues. V was pared by 5 bases and J by 6 bases, with 14 bases between. Per the germline V gene, CDR1 is LNHDA and CDR2 is SQIVND (reference sequence).

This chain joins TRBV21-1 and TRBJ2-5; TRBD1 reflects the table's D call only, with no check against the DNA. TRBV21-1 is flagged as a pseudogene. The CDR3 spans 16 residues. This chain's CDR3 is CASSKSTQTYQETQYF. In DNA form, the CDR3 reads TGTGCCAGCAGCAAATCCACACAGACGTACCAAGAGACCCAGTACTTC.

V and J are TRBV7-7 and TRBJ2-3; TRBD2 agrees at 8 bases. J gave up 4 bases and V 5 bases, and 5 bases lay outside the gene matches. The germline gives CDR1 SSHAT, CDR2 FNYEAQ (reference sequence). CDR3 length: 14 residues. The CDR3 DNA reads TGTGCCAGCAGCCGGGGGGGAGGGCCAGATACGCAGTATTTT. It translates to CASSRGGGPDTQYF.

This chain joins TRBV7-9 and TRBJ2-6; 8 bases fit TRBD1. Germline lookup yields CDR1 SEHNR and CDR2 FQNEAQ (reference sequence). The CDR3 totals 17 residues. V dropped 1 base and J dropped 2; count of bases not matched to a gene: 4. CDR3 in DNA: TGTGCCAGCAGCTTAGGGGGGACAGGTACTGGGGCCAACGTCCTGACTTTC. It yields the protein CASSLGGTGTGANVLTF. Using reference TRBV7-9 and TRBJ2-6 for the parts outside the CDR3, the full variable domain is DTGVSQNPRHKITKRGQNVTFRCDPISEHNRLYWYRQTLGQGPEFLTYFQNEAQLEKSRLLSDRFSAERPKGSFSTLEIQRTEQGDSAMYLCASSLGGTGTGANVLTFGAGSRLTVL.

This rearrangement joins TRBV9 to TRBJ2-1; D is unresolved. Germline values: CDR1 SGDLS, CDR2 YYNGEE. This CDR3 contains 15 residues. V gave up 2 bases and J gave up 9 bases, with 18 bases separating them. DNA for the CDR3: TGTGCCAGCAGCGTCCCTTCTGATCCCCTCGGTGAGCAGTTCTTC. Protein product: CASSVPSDPLGEQFF. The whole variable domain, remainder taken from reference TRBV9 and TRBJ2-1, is DSGVTQTPKHLITATGQRVTLRCSPRSGDLSVYWYQQSLDQGLQFLIQYYNGEERAKGNILERFSAQQFPDLHSELNLSSLELGDSALYFCASSVPSDPLGEQFFGPGTRLTVL.